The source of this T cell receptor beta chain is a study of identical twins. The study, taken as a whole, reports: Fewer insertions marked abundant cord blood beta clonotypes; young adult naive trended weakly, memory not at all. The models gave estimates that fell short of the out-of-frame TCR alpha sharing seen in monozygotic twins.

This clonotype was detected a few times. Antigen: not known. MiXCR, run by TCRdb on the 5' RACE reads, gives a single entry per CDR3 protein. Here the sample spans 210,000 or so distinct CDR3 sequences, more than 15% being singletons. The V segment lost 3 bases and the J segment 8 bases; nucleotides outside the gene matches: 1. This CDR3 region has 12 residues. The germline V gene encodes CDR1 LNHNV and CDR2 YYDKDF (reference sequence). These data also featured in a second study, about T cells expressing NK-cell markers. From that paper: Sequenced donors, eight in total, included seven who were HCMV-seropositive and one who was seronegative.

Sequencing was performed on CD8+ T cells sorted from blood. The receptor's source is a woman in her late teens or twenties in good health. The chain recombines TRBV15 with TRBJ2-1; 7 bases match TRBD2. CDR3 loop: CATSSLADEQFF. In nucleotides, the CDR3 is TGTGCCACCAGCAGCCTAGCGGATGAGCAGTTCTTC.